Following are 3 T cell receptor beta chains from one sample sequenced in a study of shared clonotypes between healthy human individuals. Some clones are missing from TCRdb's copy, which holds only in-frame ones; the method was immunoSEQ multiplex PCR. The sample comprises 1.5 million to 2.5 million clones, approximately 95% of which are singletons, and 0.95% to 1.5% rests with the top ten. Naive CD8 cells were CD45RO-negative, positively selected for CCR7, excluding terminally differentiated effector memory CD45RA+ cells. The specimen was naive CD8+ T cells sorted from blood. These TCRs come from a man aged 18 to 29 in good health.

This chain joins TRBV7-9 and TRBJ2-1; D tentatively reads TRBD1 or TRBD2 (5 bases each). V gave up 0 bases and J gave up 9 bases, with 21 bases separating them. CDR1 and CDR2 from the germline V gene are SEHNR and FQNEAQ (reference sequence). The CDR3 is made up of 17 amino acids. As DNA, the CDR3 is TGTGCCAGCAGCTTAGCCCCATCAGGGTTCGGGGTGGGTGAGCAGTTCTTC. It translates to CASSLAPSGFGVGEQFF.

This clone was seen a few times. The same CDR3 can be traced to other DNA sequences in this sample. V usage is TRBV4-1 and J usage is TRBJ2-7; D gene ambiguous. CDR3 length: 15 amino acids. Germline V CDR1 and CDR2: MGHRA, YSYEKL. V was clipped by 0 bases and J by 0 bases, with 9 bases between them. In DNA, the CDR3 is TGCGCCAGCAGCCAAGAGGCGAGGAGCTCCTACGAGCAGTACTTC. Encoded protein: CASSQEARSSYEQYF.

V and J are TRBV4-3 and TRBJ2-1, with TRBD2 matching over 8 bases. After removal of 3 bases from V and 7 bases from J, the junction contained 14 bases not matched to a gene. This CDR3 region has 17 residues. In germline, CDR1 is LGHNA, CDR2 YSLEER. CDR3 bases: TGCGCCAGCAGCCATGATACCATTTCGGGAGGGCAAAATGAGCAGTTCTTC. This encodes CASSHDTISGGQNEQFF.